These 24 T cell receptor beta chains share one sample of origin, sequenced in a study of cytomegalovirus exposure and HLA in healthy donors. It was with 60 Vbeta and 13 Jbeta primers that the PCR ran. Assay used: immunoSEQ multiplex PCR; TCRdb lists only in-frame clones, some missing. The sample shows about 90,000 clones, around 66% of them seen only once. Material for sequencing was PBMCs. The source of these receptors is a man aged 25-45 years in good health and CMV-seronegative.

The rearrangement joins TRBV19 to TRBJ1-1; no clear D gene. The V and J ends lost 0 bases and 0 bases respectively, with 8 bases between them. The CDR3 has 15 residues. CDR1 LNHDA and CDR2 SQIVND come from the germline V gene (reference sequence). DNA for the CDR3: TGTGCCAGTAGTATAGATGCGATCATGAACACTGAAGCTTTCTTT. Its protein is CASSIDAIMNTEAFF. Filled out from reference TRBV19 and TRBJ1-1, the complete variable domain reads DGGITQSPKYLFRKEGQNVTLSCEQNLNHDAMYWYRQDPGQGLRLIYYSQIVNDFQKGDIAEGYSVSREKKESFPLTVTSAQKNPTAFYLCASSIDAIMNTEAFFGQGTRLTVV.

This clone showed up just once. CDR3 protein: CASSPGTYEQYF. The CDR3 DNA sequence: TGTGCCAGCAGTCCAGGAACATACGAGCAGTACTTC. The chain is built from TRBV27 and TRBJ2-7; D call uncertain. V gave up 5 bases and J gave up 4 bases, with 9 bases separating them. This CDR3 comprises 12 residues. Germline-derived CDR1 and CDR2 are MNHEY and SMNVEV (reference sequence).

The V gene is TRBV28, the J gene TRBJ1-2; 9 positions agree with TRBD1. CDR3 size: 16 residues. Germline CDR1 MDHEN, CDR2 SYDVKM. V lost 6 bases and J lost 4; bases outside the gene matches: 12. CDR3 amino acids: CASSPRAGQGPYGYTF. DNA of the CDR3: TGTGCCAGCAGCCCAAGGGCGGGACAGGGACCCTATGGCTACACCTTC.

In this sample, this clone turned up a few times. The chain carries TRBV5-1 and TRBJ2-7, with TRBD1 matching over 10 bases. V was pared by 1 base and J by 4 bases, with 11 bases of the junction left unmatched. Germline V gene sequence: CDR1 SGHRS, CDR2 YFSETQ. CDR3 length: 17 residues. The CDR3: CASSLWDRGPNGYEQYF. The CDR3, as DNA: TGCGCCAGCAGCTTGTGGGACAGGGGACCGAACGGTTACGAGCAGTACTTC.

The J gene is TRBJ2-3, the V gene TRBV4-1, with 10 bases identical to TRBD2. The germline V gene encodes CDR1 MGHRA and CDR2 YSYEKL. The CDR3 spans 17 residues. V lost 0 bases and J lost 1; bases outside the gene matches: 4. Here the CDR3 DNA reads TGCGCCAGCAGCCAAGAACCGAGCGGGGGGGGCACAGATACGCAGTATTTT. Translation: CASSQEPSGGGTDTQYF.

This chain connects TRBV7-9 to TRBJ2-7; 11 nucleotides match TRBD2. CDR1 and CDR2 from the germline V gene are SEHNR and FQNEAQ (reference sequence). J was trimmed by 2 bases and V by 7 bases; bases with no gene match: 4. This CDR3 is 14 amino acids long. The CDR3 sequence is CASTRLAGTYEQYF. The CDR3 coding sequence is TGTGCCAGCACCCGACTAGCGGGAACCTACGAGCAGTACTTC. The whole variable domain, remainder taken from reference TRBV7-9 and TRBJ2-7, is DTGVSQNPRHKITKRGQNVTFRCDPISEHNRLYWYRQTLGQGPEFLTYFQNEAQLEKSRLLSDRFSAERPKGSFSTLEIQRTEQGDSAMYLCASTRLAGTYEQYFGPGTRLTVT.

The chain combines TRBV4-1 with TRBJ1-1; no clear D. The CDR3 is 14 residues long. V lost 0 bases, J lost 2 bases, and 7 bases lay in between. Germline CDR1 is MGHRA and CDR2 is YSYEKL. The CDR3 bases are TGCGCCAGCAGCCAAGAAGCGGGAAACACTGAAGCTTTCTTT. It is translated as CASSQEAGNTEAFF.

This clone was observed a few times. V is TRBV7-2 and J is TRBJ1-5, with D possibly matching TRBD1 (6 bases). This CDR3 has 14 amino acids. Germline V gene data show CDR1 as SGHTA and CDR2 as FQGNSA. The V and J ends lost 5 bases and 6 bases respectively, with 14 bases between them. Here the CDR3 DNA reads TGTGCCAGCAGCATCCGGGACACCGGTCAGCCCCAGCATTTT. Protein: CASSIRDTGQPQHF.

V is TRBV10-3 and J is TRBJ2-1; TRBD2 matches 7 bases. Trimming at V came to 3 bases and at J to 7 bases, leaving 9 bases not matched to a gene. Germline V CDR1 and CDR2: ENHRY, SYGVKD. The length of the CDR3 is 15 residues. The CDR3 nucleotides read TGTGCCATCAGTGAAGCGGGACTGGCCGGAAATGAGCAGTTCTTC. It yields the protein CAISEAGLAGNEQFF.

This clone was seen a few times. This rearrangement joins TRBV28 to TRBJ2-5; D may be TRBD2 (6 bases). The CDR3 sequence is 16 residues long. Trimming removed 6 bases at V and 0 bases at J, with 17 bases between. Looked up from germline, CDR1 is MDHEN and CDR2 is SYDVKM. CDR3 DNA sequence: TGTGCCAGCAGGTACACTAGCCAAACGTACCAAGAGACCCAGTACTTC. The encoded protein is CASRYTSQTYQETQYF.

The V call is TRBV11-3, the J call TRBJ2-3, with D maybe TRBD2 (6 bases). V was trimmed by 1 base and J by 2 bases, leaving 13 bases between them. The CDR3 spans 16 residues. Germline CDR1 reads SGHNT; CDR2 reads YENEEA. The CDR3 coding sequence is TGTGCCAGCAGCTTAGGTCTTCGGGAGACCACAGATACGCAGTATTTT. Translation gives CASSLGLRETTDTQYF.

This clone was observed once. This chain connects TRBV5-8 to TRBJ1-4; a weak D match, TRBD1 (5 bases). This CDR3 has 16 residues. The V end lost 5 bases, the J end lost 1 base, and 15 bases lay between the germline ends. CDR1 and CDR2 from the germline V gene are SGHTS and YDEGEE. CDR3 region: CASSFGHYLTNEKLFF. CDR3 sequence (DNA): TGTGCCAGCAGTTTCGGACACTATTTAACTAATGAAAAACTGTTTTTT.

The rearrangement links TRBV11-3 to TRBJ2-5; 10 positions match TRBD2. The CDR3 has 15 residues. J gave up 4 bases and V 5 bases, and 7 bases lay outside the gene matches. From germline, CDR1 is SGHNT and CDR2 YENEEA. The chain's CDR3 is CASSTRTSGPETQYF. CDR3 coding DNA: TGTGCCAGCAGCACACGGACTAGCGGTCCAGAGACCCAGTACTTC.

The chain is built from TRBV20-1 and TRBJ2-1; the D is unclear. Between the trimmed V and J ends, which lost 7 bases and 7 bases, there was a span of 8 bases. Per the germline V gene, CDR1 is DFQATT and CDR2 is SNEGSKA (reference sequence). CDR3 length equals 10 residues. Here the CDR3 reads CSDQRNEQFF. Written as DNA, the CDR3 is TGCAGTGACCAGCGTAATGAGCAGTTCTTC.

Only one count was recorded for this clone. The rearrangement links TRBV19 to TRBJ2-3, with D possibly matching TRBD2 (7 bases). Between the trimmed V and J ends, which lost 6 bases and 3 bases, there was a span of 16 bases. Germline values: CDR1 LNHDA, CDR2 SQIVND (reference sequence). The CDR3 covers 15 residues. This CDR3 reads CASREGGGMTDTQYF. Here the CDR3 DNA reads TGTGCCAGTAGAGAAGGGGGGGGGATGACAGATACGCAGTATTTT.

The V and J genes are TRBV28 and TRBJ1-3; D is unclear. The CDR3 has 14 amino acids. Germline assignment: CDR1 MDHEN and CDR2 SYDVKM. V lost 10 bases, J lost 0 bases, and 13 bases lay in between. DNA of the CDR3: TGTGCCATCTTCGAGGGCCACTCTGGAAACACCATATATTTT. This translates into CAIFEGHSGNTIYF.

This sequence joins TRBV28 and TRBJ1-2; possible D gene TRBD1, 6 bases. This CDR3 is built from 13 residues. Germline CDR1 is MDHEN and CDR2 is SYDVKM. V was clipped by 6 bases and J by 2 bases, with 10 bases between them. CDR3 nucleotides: TGTGCCAGCAGCCGGACAGTAAACTATGGCTACACCTTC. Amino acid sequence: CASSRTVNYGYTF.

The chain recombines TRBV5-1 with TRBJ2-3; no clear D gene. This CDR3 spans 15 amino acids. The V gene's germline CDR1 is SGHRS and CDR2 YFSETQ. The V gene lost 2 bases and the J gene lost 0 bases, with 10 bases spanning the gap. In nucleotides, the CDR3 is TGCGCCAGCAGCTTACTACGAGCTAGCACAGATACGCAGTATTTT. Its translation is CASSLLRASTDTQYF.

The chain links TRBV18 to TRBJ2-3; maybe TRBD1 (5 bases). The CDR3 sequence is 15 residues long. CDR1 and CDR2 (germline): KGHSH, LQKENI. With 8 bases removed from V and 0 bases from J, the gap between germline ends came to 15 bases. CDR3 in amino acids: CASLQDSPSTDTQYF. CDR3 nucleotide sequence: TGTGCCAGCCTCCAAGACAGTCCAAGCACAGATACGCAGTATTTT.

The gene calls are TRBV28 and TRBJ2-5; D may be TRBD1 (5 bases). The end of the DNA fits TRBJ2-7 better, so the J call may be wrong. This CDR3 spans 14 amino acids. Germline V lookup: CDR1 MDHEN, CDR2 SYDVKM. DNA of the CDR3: TGTGCCAGCAGTTTAGCAGGGATTTTCTACGAGCAGTACTTC. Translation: CASSLAGIFYEQYF.

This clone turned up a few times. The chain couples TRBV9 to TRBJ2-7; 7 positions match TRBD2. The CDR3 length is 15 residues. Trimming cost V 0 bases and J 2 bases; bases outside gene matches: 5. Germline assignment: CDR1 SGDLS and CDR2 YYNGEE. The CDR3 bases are TGTGCCAGCAGCGTAGGGGGGGGTCCCACCTACGAGCAGTACTTC. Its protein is CASSVGGGPTYEQYF.

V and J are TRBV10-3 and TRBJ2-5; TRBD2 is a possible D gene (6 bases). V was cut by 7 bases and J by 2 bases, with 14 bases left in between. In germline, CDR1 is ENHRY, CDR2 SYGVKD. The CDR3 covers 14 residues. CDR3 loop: CAIKRAGLQETQYF. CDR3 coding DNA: TGTGCCATCAAGCGAGCGGGCCTTCAAGAGACCCAGTACTTC.

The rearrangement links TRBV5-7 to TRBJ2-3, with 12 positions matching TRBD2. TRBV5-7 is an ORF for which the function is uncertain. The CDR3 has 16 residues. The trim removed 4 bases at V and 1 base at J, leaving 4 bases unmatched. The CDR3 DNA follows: TGTGCCAGCAGCCGACTAGCGGGGGTAGGCACAGATACGCAGTATTTT. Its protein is CASSRLAGVGTDTQYF.

Here the CDR3 reads CAGKHSSSGEQYF. CDR3 DNA sequence: TGTGCCGGAAAGCACTCTAGTTCGGGGGAGCAGTACTTC. The chain couples TRBV5-4 to TRBJ2-7, with a possible D match to TRBD2 (5 bases). CDR1 is SGHNT and CDR2 is YYREEE in the germline V gene (reference sequence). CDR3 size: 13 residues. Trimming stripped 10 bases from V and 7 bases from J, with 21 bases between.